These 24 T cell receptor beta chains came from one sample sequenced in a study of TIL therapy for anti-PD-1-resistant metastatic lung cancer. Regarding time point: pre-treatment sample, taken before nivolumab and TIL therapy. Sequencing used immunoSEQ v3. Here immunoSEQ multiplex PCR was the method, and the copy in TCRdb shows in-frame clones only, minus some. The table lists tens of thousands of clones, 74% of them singletons. This sample comprised blood, obtained at baseline. These receptors were taken from a woman between 30 and 85 years old with non-small cell lung cancer.

This chain joins TRBV14 and TRBJ1-1; 11 positions agree with TRBD1. The V segment lost 5 bases and the J segment 4 bases; nucleotides outside the gene matches: 9. CDR1 SGHDN and CDR2 FVKESK come from the germline V gene. The CDR3 contains 16 residues. CDR3 sequence: CASSNLPDRGRTEAFF. As DNA, the CDR3 is TGTGCCAGCAGCAATCTACCGGACAGGGGGCGCACTGAAGCTTTCTTT.

The CDR3 nucleotides read TGTGCCAGCAGCTTAGGAGGGACAGACAATCAGCCCCAGCATTTT. It encodes CASSLGGTDNQPQHF. V usage is TRBV5-4 and J usage is TRBJ1-5; 7 nucleotides align to TRBD1. V dropped 2 bases and J dropped 3; count of bases not matched to a gene: 5. The CDR3 is 15 amino acids. CDR1 and CDR2 (germline): SGHNT, YYREEE (reference sequence).

The V gene is TRBV19, the J gene TRBJ1-1, with D perhaps TRBD1 (6 bases). The CDR3 consists of 13 residues. V was pared by 6 bases and J by 0 bases, with 8 bases between. Germline V gene sequence: CDR1 LNHDA, CDR2 SQIVND (reference sequence). CDR3 nucleotide sequence: TGTGCCAGTAGGGACAGCATGAACACTGAAGCTTTCTTT. It encodes CASRDSMNTEAFF.

The chain carries TRBV5-1 and TRBJ2-7, with 7 nucleotides matching TRBD2. The CDR3 length is 15 residues. Germline lookup yields CDR1 SGHRS and CDR2 YFSETQ. Losses at the gene ends were 3 bases for V and 3 bases for J; bases not matched to a gene: 9. CDR3 in amino acids: CASSSRAGERYEQYF. The CDR3 DNA is TGCGCCAGCAGCTCGAGGGCGGGAGAGCGCTACGAGCAGTACTTC.

V gene TRBV5-6 combines with J gene TRBJ2-7, with 11 nucleotides matching TRBD2. V gave up 5 bases and J gave up 4 bases; unmatched junction bases: 5. Germline lookup yields CDR1 SGHDT and CDR2 YYEEEE. CDR3 length equals 14 residues. In DNA form, the CDR3 reads TGTGCCAGCAGTCTGGGACTAGCGGTTTACGAGCAGTACTTC. Its protein product is CASSLGLAVYEQYF.

The rearrangement uses TRBV9 and TRBJ2-2; 8 bases agree with TRBD2. Looked up from germline, CDR1 is SGDLS and CDR2 is YYNGEE. The V segment lost 3 bases and the J segment 4 bases; nucleotides outside the gene matches: 17. This CDR3 contains 19 residues. The CDR3 DNA reads as TGTGCCAGCAGCGGTTCGGGAGGGCCGGAAGTCAGTGGCACCGGGGAGCTGTTTTTT. It codes for CASSGSGGPEVSGTGELFF. Full variable domain (remainder filled in from reference TRBV9 and TRBJ2-2): DSGVTQTPKHLITATGQRVTLRCSPRSGDLSVYWYQQSLDQGLQFLIQYYNGEERAKGNILERFSAQQFPDLHSELNLSSLELGDSALYFCASSGSGGPEVSGTGELFFGEGSRLTVL.

This clone has only one observation. The chain links TRBV10-3 to TRBJ2-1, with D perhaps TRBD2 (6 bases). CDR1 and CDR2 from the germline V gene are ENHRY and SYGVKD. The CDR3 sequence is 16 residues long. Trimming stripped 2 bases from V and 0 bases from J, with 11 bases between. DNA of the CDR3: TGTGCCATCAGTGAGACCGGGGACTCCTCCTACAATGAGCAGTTCTTC. This translates into CAISETGDSSYNEQFF.

Note on this clone: The junction shows a germline mismatch at one end, possibly a read error. For the CDR3, the DNA is TGTGCCGTCAGTGACTTTGGTGGCGGGGGGGAAGAGGGGCAGTATTTT. Amino acids: CAVSDFGGGGEEGQYF. J is TRBJ2-3 and V is TRBV10-3; TRBD2 matches 9 bases. The CDR3 contains 16 residues. The germline CDR1 and CDR2 sequences are ENHRY and SYGVKD.

CDR3 sequence reads: CASSLDYPEQYF. CDR3 bases: TGTGCCAGCAGCCTGGACTACCCAGAGCAGTACTTC. The rearrangement links TRBV7-9 to TRBJ2-7, with D tentatively TRBD2 (6 bases). The CDR3 runs 12 residues. CDR1 and CDR2 from the germline V gene are SEHNR and FQNEAQ (reference sequence). V was shortened by 5 bases and J by 7 bases, with 12 bases between the two germline ends.

The table lists this clone with a count of one. The chain couples TRBV6-1 to TRBJ1-1; D gene ambiguous. Deletions cut 7 bases from V and 0 bases from J, with 12 bases between. The CDR3 runs 14 residues. Germline loops: CDR1 MNHNS, CDR2 SASEGT. CDR3 coding DNA: TGTGCCAGCATGCGGGAGATAATGAACACTGAAGCTTTCTTT. Its protein product is CASMREIMNTEAFF.

The V and J genes are TRBV19 and TRBJ2-2; D tentatively reads TRBD1 or TRBD2 (6 bases each). Germline values: CDR1 LNHDA, CDR2 SQIVND (reference sequence). This CDR3 region has 14 residues. Trimming left V 7 bases short and J 11 bases short, with 20 bases between. The CDR3 protein is CASTSGDSPGELFF. In DNA form, the CDR3 reads TGTGCCAGTACCTCAGGGGACTCTCCGGGAGAGCTGTTTTTT. Using reference TRBV19 and TRBJ2-2 for the parts outside the CDR3, the full variable domain is DGGITQSPKYLFRKEGQNVTLSCEQNLNHDAMYWYRQDPGQGLRLIYYSQIVNDFQKGDIAEGYSVSREKKESFPLTVTSAQKNPTAFYLCASTSGDSPGELFFGEGSRLTVL.

The J gene is TRBJ1-1, the V gene TRBV7-9; D remains ambiguous. V lost 0 bases and J 1 base, leaving 9 bases between the germline ends. The CDR3 loop spans 15 amino acids. The germline gives CDR1 SEHNR, CDR2 FQNEAQ (reference sequence). Written as DNA, the CDR3 is TGTGCCAGCAGCTTAGCTCTAACGAGGAACACTGAAGCTTTCTTT. It specifies CASSLALTRNTEAFF.

The chain recombines TRBV27 with TRBJ1-1; a possible D gene is TRBD1 (5 bases). V lost 11 bases and J 1 base, leaving 11 bases between the germline ends. Germline V lookup: CDR1 MNHEY, CDR2 SMNVEV (reference sequence). CDR3 length: 12 amino acids. The CDR3 sequence: CASGRENTEAFF. The CDR3 DNA follows: TGTGCCTCGGGACGGGAGAACACTGAAGCTTTCTTT.

In DNA form, the CDR3 reads TGCGCCAGCAGCTTGCCCCTTGATTCCACAGATACGCAGTATTTT. It codes for CASSLPLDSTDTQYF. This chain links TRBV5-1 with TRBJ2-3; D unclear. The germline gives CDR1 SGHRS, CDR2 YFSETQ. Deletions cut 1 base from V and 2 bases from J, with 11 bases between. There are 15 residues in the CDR3.

In this sample, this clone turned up a few times. This chain links TRBV10-3 with TRBJ2-7; 7 positions match TRBD2. Germline V CDR1 and CDR2: ENHRY, SYGVKD. The CDR3 runs to 14 residues. The junction had 7 bases not matched to a gene; V was cut back by 4 bases and J by 4 bases. The DNA of the CDR3 is TGTGCCATCAGTGGGACTAGGGTAGGTTACGAGCAGTACTTC. Amino acid sequence: CAISGTRVGYEQYF.

The chain is built from TRBV6-1 and TRBJ1-6; TRBD1 aligns across 8 bases. With 4 bases clipped from V and 10 bases from J, the junction kept 12 bases outside the gene matches. This CDR3 is 16 amino acids long. Germline values: CDR1 MNHNS, CDR2 SASEGT. The DNA of the CDR3 is TGTGCCAGCAGTGCCCGGACAGGGTTGGGAGGCTCACCCCTCCACTTT. The encoded protein is CASSARTGLGGSPLHF.

V is TRBV11-2 and J is TRBJ2-7; D remains ambiguous. In germline, CDR1 is SGHAT, CDR2 FQNNGV. V was shortened by 6 bases and J by 0 bases, with 12 bases between the two germline ends. The CDR3 contains 14 residues. The CDR3 DNA sequence: TGTGCCAGCAGTCATTGGCAGGACTCCTACGAGCAGTACTTC. It is translated as CASSHWQDSYEQYF.

This chain uses TRBV5-4 with TRBJ1-2; TRBD1 is a possible D gene (5 bases). V lost 0 bases and J lost 7, with 13 bases in between. Germline assignment: CDR1 SGHNT and CDR2 YYREEE (reference sequence). This CDR3 comprises 14 residues. The chain's CDR3 is CASSLDGGAGGYTF. The CDR3, as DNA: TGTGCCAGCAGCTTGGATGGCGGGGCTGGTGGCTACACCTTC.

The chain couples TRBV7-9 to TRBJ2-7, with 7 bases that match TRBD2. From germline, CDR1 is SEHNR and CDR2 FQNEAQ (reference sequence). This CDR3 spans 14 amino acids. The junction had 5 bases not matched to a gene; V was cut back by 4 bases and J by 2 bases. As DNA, the CDR3 is TGTGCCAGCAGCTCCAGTGCGGGGGCCTACGAGCAGTACTTC. Translation gives CASSSSAGAYEQYF. Combining the CDR3 with reference TRBV7-9 and TRBJ2-7 gives the whole variable domain DTGVSQNPRHKITKRGQNVTFRCDPISEHNRLYWYRQTLGQGPEFLTYFQNEAQLEKSRLLSDRFSAERPKGSFSTLEIQRTEQGDSAMYLCASSSSAGAYEQYFGPGTRLTVT.

The chain carries TRBV4-2 and TRBJ2-3; D is perhaps TRBD2 (7 bases). The V end was cut by 3 bases, the J end by 2 bases, with 15 bases between. Germline CDR1 and CDR2: LGHNA and YNFKEQ. CDR3 length equals 16 residues. The CDR3 coding sequence is TGTGCCAGCAGCCACGACGGGGGGCGCACCACAGATACGCAGTATTTT. This encodes CASSHDGGRTTDTQYF.

The rearrangement links TRBV21-1 to TRBJ2-7. TRBV21-1 is designated a pseudogene. The CDR3 sequence is 16 residues long. CDR3 in amino acids: CASSKIYRDPNYEQYF. For the CDR3, the DNA is TGTGCCAGCAGCAAGATTTACCGGGACCCGAACTACGAGCAGTACTTC.

The chain recombines TRBV28 with TRBJ1-1, with D unclear. V was shortened by 7 bases and J by 8 bases, with 20 bases between the two germline ends. This CDR3 is built from 14 residues. Germline CDR1 reads MDHEN; CDR2 reads SYDVKM. As DNA, the CDR3 is TGTGCCAGCATGACTCAGGCCCTAACGAGAGAAGCTTTCTTT. The encoded protein is CASMTQALTREAFF.

The V gene is TRBV27, the J gene TRBJ2-1; tentative D call: TRBD2 (5 bases). From germline, CDR1 is MNHEY and CDR2 SMNVEV (reference sequence). Trimming shortened V by 5 bases and J by 4 bases, and 12 bases separated the two germline ends. The CDR3 extends over 14 amino acids. The CDR3 nucleotides read TGTGCCAGCAGTATTCGCCGGGGTTACAATGAGCAGTTCTTC. This codes for CASSIRRGYNEQFF.

The rearrangement links TRBV4-2 to TRBJ1-5; the D gene is possibly TRBD1 (6 bases). The CDR3 length is 14 residues. The germline V and J ends were trimmed by 1 base and 4 bases, with 8 bases remaining between them. Germline V CDR1 and CDR2: LGHNA, YNFKEQ. CDR3 nucleotides: TGTGCCAGCAGCCAAGCAGGGGAGAATCAGCCCCAGCATTTT. Translation gives CASSQAGENQPQHF.